Listed below are T cell receptor beta chains from one sample, sequenced in a study of blood T cell repertoires in COVID-19. Repertoires were generated with immunoSEQ multiplex PCR, while TCRdb's copy carries only in-frame clones and drops some. The sample holds about 88,000 clones, around 90% seen once. Sequenced: peripheral blood. These receptors were collected from a male donor with acute or convalescent COVID-19. Each CDR3 is given with its conserved first and last residue. A D gene is named only where the DNA matches it firmly. Not all rows give a size; the values are once, few, many and, for expanded clones, a class.

CDR3 DNA: TGTGCCAGCTCACCACCGGGACAGGGGGCCTCCTACGAGCAGTACTTC
CDR3 protein: CASSPPGQGASYEQYF
D gene: TRBD1
V gene: TRBV18
J gene: TRBJ2-7
clone size: NA

CDR3 DNA: TGTGCCAGCTCACCGACCGGGACAGGGACTTATAATTCACCCCTCCACTTT
CDR3 protein: CASSPTGTGTYNSPLHF
D gene: TRBD1
V gene: TRBV18
J gene: TRBJ1-6
clone size: NA

CDR3 DNA: TGCAGCGTTGATAGGACAGGGGACACTGAAGCTTTCTTT
CDR3 protein: CSVDRTGDTEAFF
D gene: TRBD1
V gene: TRBV29-1
J gene: TRBJ1-1
clone size: NA

CDR3 DNA: TGCAGTGCTTGGGGGGCCGGGGAGCTGTTTTTT
CDR3 protein: CSAWGAGELFF
D gene: NA
V gene: TRBV20-1
J gene: TRBJ2-2
clone size: NA

CDR3 DNA: TGTGCCACCAGTGCCTTGAGGGAGGGAGGAGATACGCAGTATTTT
CDR3 protein: CATSALREGGDTQYF
D gene: TRBD2
V gene: TRBV24-1
J gene: TRBJ2-3
clone size: once

CDR3 DNA: TGTGCCATCAGTGAAGGTCGGGAGGCAGATACGCAGTATTTT
CDR3 protein: CAISEGREADTQYF
D gene: TRBD2
V gene: TRBV10-3
J gene: TRBJ2-3
clone size: NA

CDR3 DNA: TGCGCCAGCAACACAGGGGGCCGTAGCACAGATACGCAGTATTTT
CDR3 protein: CASNTGGRSTDTQYF
D gene: TRBD1
V gene: TRBV5-1
J gene: TRBJ2-3
clone size: NA

CDR3 DNA: TGCGCCAGCAGCTTGGTGGGACAGAACACTGAAGCTTTCTTT
CDR3 protein: CASSLVGQNTEAFF
D gene: NA
V gene: TRBV5-1
J gene: TRBJ1-1
clone size: NA

CDR3 DNA: TGTGCCAGTAGTCCGGGACATCAAGAGACCCAGTACTTC
CDR3 protein: CASSPGHQETQYF
D gene: NA
V gene: TRBV19
J gene: TRBJ2-5
clone size: once

CDR3 DNA: TGCGCCAGCAGCCCCGCGCCGGCGGGCACCTACAATGAGCAGTTCTTC
CDR3 protein: CASSPAPAGTYNEQFF
D gene: NA
V gene: TRBV5-1
J gene: TRBJ2-1
clone size: NA

CDR3 DNA: TGCGCCAGCAGCTCGACAGGGGGCAGGACAGATACGCAGTATTTT
CDR3 protein: CASSSTGGRTDTQYF
D gene: TRBD1
V gene: TRBV5-1
J gene: TRBJ2-3
clone size: NA

CDR3 DNA: TGTGCCAGCAGCAGGGGTTACTCCTACAATGAGCAGTTCTTC
CDR3 protein: CASSRGYSYNEQFF
D gene: NA
V gene: TRBV6-5
J gene: TRBJ2-1
clone size: NA

CDR3 DNA: TGTGCCAGTAGAAACCCGGACAGGGCCCAGAACACCGGGGAGCTGTTTTTT
CDR3 protein: CASRNPDRAQNTGELFF
D gene: TRBD1
V gene: TRBV19
J gene: TRBJ2-2
clone size: NA

CDR3 DNA: TGTGCCAGCAGCAGAAGCGGGGGGGAGGCCGGGCAGTACTTC
CDR3 protein: CASSRSGGEAGQYF
D gene: TRBD2
V gene: TRBV9
J gene: TRBJ2-7
clone size: NA

CDR3 DNA: TGTGCCTGGAGTGTACCTGGCAGGGGGCGAGCTAACTATGGCTACACCTTC
CDR3 protein: CAWSVPGRGRANYGYTF
D gene: TRBD1
V gene: TRBV30
J gene: TRBJ1-2
clone size: once

CDR3 DNA: TGTGCCAGCAGTTTAGGGGCAGGCCAAGGGCCCCAGCATTTT
CDR3 protein: CASSLGAGQGPQHF
D gene: NA
V gene: TRBV28
J gene: TRBJ1-5
clone size: NA